This TCR beta chain is from a study of blood T cells in healthy people across ages. General study findings and limits: The donors' CMV status was not determined, possibly confounding changes in expanded clonotypes.

With respect to this clonotype: Its antigen remains unknown.

Next came a second PCR, run for roughly 7 to 12 cycles, which used a sample-barcoded 5' primer along with a J-beta primer mix. One entry per CDR3 protein results from TCRdb running MiXCR on the 5' RACE reads. The sample has fewer than 900,000 distinct CDR3 sequences, around half seen once; the top ten hold approximately 32%. The sequence was obtained from a woman aged 55-70 years in good health. Sequences were obtained from blood.

The CDR3 sequence is CASSPRAGYDTQYF. The CDR3 DNA is TGTGCCAGCAGCCCCCGCGCGGGCTACGATACGCAGTATTTT. The V gene is TRBV11-2, the J gene TRBJ2-3; the D gene is possibly TRBD2 (5 bases). Deletions cut 5 bases from V and 6 bases from J, with 15 bases between. The CDR3 is 14 residues long. Germline CDR1 is SGHAT and CDR2 is FQNNGV.